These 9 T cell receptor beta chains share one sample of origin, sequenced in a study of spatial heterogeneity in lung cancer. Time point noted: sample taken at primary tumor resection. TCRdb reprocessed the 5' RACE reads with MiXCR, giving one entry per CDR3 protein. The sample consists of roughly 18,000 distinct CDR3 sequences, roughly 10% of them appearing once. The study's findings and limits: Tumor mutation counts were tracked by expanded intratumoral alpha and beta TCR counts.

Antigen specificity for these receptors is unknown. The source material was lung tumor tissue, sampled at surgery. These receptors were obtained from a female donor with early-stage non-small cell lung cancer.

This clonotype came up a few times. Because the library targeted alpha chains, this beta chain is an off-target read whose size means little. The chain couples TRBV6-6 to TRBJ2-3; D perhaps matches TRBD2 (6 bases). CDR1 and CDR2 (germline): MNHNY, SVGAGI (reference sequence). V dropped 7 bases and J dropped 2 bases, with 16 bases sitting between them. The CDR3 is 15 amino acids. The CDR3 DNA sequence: TGTGCCAGCACCAACGGGGCGGGGACCACAGATACGCAGTATTTT. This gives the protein CASTNGAGTTDTQYF.

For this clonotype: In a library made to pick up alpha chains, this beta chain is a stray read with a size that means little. The CDR3 region is CASSVEGAVGTEAFF. DNA for the CDR3: TGTGCCAGCAGTGTGGAGGGGGCGGTAGGCACTGAAGCTTTCTTT. The V call is TRBV6-1, the J call TRBJ1-1; 7 bases map to TRBD1. The CDR3 is 15 residues long. Germline V gives CDR1 MNHNS, CDR2 SASEGT. Trimming cost V 4 bases and J 4 bases; bases outside gene matches: 9.

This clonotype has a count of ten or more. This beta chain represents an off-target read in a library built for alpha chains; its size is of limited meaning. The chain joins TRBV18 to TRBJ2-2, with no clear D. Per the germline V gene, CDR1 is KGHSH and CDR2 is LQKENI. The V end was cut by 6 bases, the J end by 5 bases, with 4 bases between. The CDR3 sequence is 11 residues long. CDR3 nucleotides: TGTGCCAGCTCCGAAACCGGGGAGCTGTTTTTT. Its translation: CASSETGELFF.

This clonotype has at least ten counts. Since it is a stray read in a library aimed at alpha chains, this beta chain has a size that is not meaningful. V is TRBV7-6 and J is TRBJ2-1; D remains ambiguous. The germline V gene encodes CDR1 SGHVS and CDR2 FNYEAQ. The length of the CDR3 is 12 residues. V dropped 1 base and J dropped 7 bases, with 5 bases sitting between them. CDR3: CASSLGRNEQFF. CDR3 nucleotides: TGTGCCAGCAGCTTAGGACGGAATGAGCAGTTCTTC.

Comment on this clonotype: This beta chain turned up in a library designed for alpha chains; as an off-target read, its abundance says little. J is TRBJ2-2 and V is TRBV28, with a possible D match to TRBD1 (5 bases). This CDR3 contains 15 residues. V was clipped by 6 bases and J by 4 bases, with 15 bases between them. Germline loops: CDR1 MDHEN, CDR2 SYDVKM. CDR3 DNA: TGTGCCAGCAGCATCATGTCGGACACCACCGGGGAGCTGTTTTTT. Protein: CASSIMSDTTGELFF.

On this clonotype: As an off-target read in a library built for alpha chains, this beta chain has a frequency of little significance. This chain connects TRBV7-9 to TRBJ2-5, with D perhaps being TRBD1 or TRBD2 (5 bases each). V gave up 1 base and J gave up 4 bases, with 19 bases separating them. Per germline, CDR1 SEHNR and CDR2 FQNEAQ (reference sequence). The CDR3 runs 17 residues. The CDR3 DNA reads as TGTGCCAGCAGCTTAGGGTCACTCTTATCTGGGGGAGAGACCCAGTACTTC. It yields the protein CASSLGSLLSGGETQYF.

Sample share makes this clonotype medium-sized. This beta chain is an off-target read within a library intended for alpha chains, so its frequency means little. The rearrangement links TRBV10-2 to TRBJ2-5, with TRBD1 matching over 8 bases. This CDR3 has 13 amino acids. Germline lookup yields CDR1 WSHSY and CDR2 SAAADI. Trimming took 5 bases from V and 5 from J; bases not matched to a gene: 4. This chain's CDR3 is CASSPGGRETQYF. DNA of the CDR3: TGCGCCAGCAGTCCAGGGGGCCGGGAGACCCAGTACTTC.

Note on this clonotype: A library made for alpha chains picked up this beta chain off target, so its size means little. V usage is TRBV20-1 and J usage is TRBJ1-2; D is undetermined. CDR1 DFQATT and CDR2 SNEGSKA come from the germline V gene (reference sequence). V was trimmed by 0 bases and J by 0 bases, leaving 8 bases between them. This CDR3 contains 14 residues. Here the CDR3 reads CSARDTAANYGYTF. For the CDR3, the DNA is TGCAGTGCTAGAGACACGGCAGCTAACTATGGCTACACCTTC.

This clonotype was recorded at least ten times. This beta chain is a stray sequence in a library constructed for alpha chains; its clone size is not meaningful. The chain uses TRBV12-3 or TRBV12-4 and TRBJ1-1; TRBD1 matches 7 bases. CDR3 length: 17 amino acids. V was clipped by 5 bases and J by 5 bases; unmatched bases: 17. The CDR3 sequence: CASSIDRDSLRGTEAFF. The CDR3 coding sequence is TGTGCCAGCAGTATAGACAGGGACTCTCTACGGGGTACTGAAGCTTTCTTT.